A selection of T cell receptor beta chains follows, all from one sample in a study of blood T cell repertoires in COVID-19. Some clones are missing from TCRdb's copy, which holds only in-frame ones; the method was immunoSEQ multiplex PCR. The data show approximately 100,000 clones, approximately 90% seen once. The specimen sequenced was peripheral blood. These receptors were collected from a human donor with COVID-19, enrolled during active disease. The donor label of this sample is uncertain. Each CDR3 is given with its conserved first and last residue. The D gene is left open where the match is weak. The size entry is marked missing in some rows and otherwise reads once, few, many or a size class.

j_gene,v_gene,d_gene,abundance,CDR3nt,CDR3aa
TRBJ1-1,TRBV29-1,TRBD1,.,TGCGCGGACAGGCCAGGGACTGAAGCTTTCTTT,CADRPGTEAFF
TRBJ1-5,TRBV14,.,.,TGTGCCAGCAGCCAAGGCAGGCCCGACAATCAGCCCCAGCATTTT,CASSQGRPDNQPQHF
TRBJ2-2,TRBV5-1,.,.,TGCGCCAGCAGCTTGGGGCAGGGGGGCTTCAACACCGGGGAGCTGTTTTTT,CASSLGQGGFNTGELFF
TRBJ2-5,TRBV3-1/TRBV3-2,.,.,TGTGCCAGCAGCCAAGATCCCGGGGTAAGTCAAGAGACCCAGTACTTC,CASSQDPGVSQETQYF
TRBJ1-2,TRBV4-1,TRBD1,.,TGCGCCAGCAGCGACGGCGGACAGGGGTATGGCTACACCTTC,CASSDGGQGYGYTF
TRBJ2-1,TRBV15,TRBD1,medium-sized,TGTGCCACCAGCAGAGGTAGGACAGGGGCCAATGAGCAGTTCTTC,CATSRGRTGANEQFF
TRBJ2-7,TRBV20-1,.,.,TGCAGTGCTAGTGGCCCGGTACCCTCCTACGAGCAGTACTTC,CSASGPVPSYEQYF
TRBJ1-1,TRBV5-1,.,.,TGCGCCAGCAGCGCCTGGGGCAGACCAATGAACACTGAAGCTTTCTTT,CASSAWGRPMNTEAFF
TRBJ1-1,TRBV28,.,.,TGTGCCAGCTTAAGCACGGCGGATAGCACTGAAGCTTTCTTT,CASLSTADSTEAFF
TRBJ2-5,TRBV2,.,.,TGTGCCAGCAGAGGAGGGGGCTGGACCCAGTACTTC,CASRGGGWTQYF
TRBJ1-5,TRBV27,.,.,TGTGCCAGCAGTCCGTTCGGGGGGGGCGACCTTAATAGCAATCAGCCCCAGCATTTT,CASSPFGGGDLNSNQPQHF
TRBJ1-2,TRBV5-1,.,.,TGCGCCAGCAGCTTGGGGAGCGACTATGGCTACACCTTC,CASSLGSDYGYTF
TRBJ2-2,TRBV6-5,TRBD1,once,TGTGCCGCTGTTAGGACAGGGAACACCGGGGAGCTGTTTTTT,CAAVRTGNTGELFF
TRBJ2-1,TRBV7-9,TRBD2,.,TGTGCCAGCAGCTTACGTAGCGGGGGGGCCAATGAGCAGTTCTTC,CASSLRSGGANEQFF
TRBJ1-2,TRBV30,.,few,TGTGCCTGGAGTTATGGAGACTATGGCTACACCTTC,CAWSYGDYGYTF
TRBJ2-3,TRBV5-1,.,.,TGCGCCAGCAGCTTGCGAGGCACAGATACGCAGTATTTT,CASSLRGTDTQYF
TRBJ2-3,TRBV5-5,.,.,TGTGCCAGCAGCCAACAGGCGACTTTTGGCACAGATACGCAGTATTTT,CASSQQATFGTDTQYF
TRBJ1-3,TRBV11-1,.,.,TGTGCCAGCAGCGTACAGGGAGAGACGTATGGAAACACCATATATTTT,CASSVQGETYGNTIYF
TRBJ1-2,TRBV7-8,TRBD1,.,TGTGCCAGCAGCTTAAACAGGGGCGGTGATGGCTACACCTTC,CASSLNRGGDGYTF
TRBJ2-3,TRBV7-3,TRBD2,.,TGTGCCAGCAGCTTAGGGCGGGGGACAGATACGCAGTATTTT,CASSLGRGTDTQYF
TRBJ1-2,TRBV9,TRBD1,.,TGTGCCAGCAGAGGCGGACAGGGGGCCGGTAACTATGGCTACACCTTC,CASRGGQGAGNYGYTF
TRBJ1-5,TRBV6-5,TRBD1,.,TGTGCCAGCAGTTCGGACAGGGAGGCTCAGCCCCAGCATTTT,CASSSDREAQPQHF
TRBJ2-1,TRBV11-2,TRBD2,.,TGTGCCAGCAGCCCGGGGACTAGCGGGGGGAAAAATGAGCAGTTCTTC,CASSPGTSGGKNEQFF
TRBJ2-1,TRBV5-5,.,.,TGTGCCAGCACATCACTAAAGAGCTCCTACAATGAGCAGTTCTTC,CASTSLKSSYNEQFF
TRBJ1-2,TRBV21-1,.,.,TGTGCCAGCAGCAAACCAGGGAACTATGGCTACACCTTC,CASSKPGNYGYTF
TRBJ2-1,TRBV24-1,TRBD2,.,TGTGCCACCAGTGCTAGCGGGAGGCCCCAGAATGAGCAGTTCTTC,CATSASGRPQNEQFF
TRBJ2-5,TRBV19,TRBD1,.,TGTGCCAGTAGTATACTCACCGGACAGGGGGGTGAGACCCAGTACTTC,CASSILTGQGGETQYF
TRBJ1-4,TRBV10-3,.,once,TGTGCCATCAGTCAAACCCAGGGACATAATGAAAAACTGTTTTTT,CAISQTQGHNEKLFF
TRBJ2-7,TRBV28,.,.,TGTGCCAGCAGCCACTCACATCGAGACAGCCGAGAGCAGTACTTC,CASSHSHRDSREQYF
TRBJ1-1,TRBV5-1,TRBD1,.,TGCGCCAGCACCCCAGGGGACAGGGTCTTGGGGGAAGCTTTCTTT,CASTPGDRVLGEAFF
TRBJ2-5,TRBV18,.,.,TGTGCCAGCCGCAGACAGGCCCAAGAGACCCAGTACTTC,CASRRQAQETQYF
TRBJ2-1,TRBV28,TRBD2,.,TGTGCCAGCAGTTTAAGGTCTAGCGGGGGGGCGCATGAGCAGTTCTTC,CASSLRSSGGAHEQFF
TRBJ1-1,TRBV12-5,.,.,TGTGCTAGTCGAAGTGCGGGGGTGAACACTGAAGCTTTCTTT,CASRSAGVNTEAFF
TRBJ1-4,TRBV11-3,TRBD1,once,TGTGCCAGCGGTCCCGGGACAGGGCTGAAAACTAATGAAAAACTGTTTTTT,CASGPGTGLKTNEKLFF
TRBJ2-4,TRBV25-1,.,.,TGTGCCAGCAGTGCCAGTGGAGTGCTAGCCAAAAACATTCAGTACTTC,CASSASGVLAKNIQYF
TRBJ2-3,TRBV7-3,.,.,TGTGCCAGCAGTCCTCGGGGTACAGATACGCAGTATTTT,CASSPRGTDTQYF
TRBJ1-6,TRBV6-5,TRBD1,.,TGTGCCAGCCGCACCTCGACAGGGGACGGTTCACCCCTCCACTTT,CASRTSTGDGSPLHF
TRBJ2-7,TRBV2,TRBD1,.,TGTGCCAGCAGTGACGACAGGGCCCCCTACGAGCAGTACTTC,CASSDDRAPYEQYF